This T cell receptor beta chain derives from a study of graft-versus-host responses after intestinal transplantation. Study as a whole: Every recipient underwent anti-thymocyte globulin induction, then tacrolimus and steroids for roughly 3 years. Study-level results: Levels of circulating GvH clones at their peak were associated with early post-transplant HvG declines.

Produced via immunoSEQ multiplex PCR; TCRdb's table is partial and in-frame only. Among over 75,000 clones listed, roughly 91% were seen once. The germline V gene encodes CDR1 SGHRS and CDR2 YFSETQ. The CDR3 spans 13 residues. Trimming cost V 4 bases and J 4 bases, with 8 bases left between them. This clone has only a few counts. The antigen is unknown. The chain has TRBV5-1 and TRBJ2-2, with D uncertain. This receptor was taken from a human donor who was the organ donor for an intestinal transplant. The specimen was unstimulated CD8+ T cells sorted from spleen or lymph node cells, collected before transplant. CDR3 residues: CASSIPVTGELFF. The CDR3 DNA is TGCGCCAGCAGCATACCGGTCACCGGGGAGCTGTTTTTT.